Sequencing of this T cell receptor (beta chain) was carried out in a study of monozygotic twins with cystic fibrosis. Study context: Library input was 2.5 to 3.5 micrograms of fragmented DNA, with 15 PCR cycles.

The germline V gene encodes CDR1 MNHEY and CDR2 SVGAGI. V lost 0 bases and J lost 4; bases outside the gene matches: 5. The CDR3 is 15 residues long. This table comes from immunoSEQ multiplex PCR, and its TCRdb copy is limited to in-frame clones, with some not included. The data show 30,000 to 40,000 clones, with 85% to 95% seen just once and under 0.25% held by the top ten. This TCR was recovered from a boy aged 2 to 9 with cystic fibrosis. Material: blood. The chain links TRBV6-5 to TRBJ2-7; TRBD1 matches at 8 bases. CDR3 sequence: CASSYSTRGPYEQYF. The CDR3 DNA sequence: TGTGCCAGCAGTTACTCGACCAGGGGGCCGTACGAGCAGTACTTC.